This passage covers 25 T cell receptor beta chains from one sample sequenced in a study of blood T cell repertoires in COVID-19 (dated by TCRdb to 2018 to 2021). Receptor libraries were prepared by the immunoSEQ multiplex PCR assay. Entries here come from immuneACCESS through TCRdb and include only in-frame sequences with V and J called. Some clones fail to appear in such tables; in the studies checked, an unresolved V gene covers under half of the shortfall, and the cause of the remainder is unknown. The sample table records approximately 68,000 clones; 82% of these occur just once. The ten most abundant clones make up about 16% of the sample. What was sequenced was peripheral blood. The source of these receptors is an elderly man with active COVID-19.

The chain recombines TRBV6-2 or TRBV6-3 with TRBJ2-3; 10 bases map to TRBD1. Trimming at V came to 4 bases and at J to 4 bases, leaving 2 bases not matched to a gene. There are 14 residues in the CDR3. Germline CDR1 is MNHEY and CDR2 is SVGEGT. The CDR3 loop is CASSSGTGADTQYF. CDR3 DNA sequence: TGTGCCAGCAGTTCCGGGACAGGGGCAGATACGCAGTATTTT.

The chain has TRBV27 and TRBJ2-5; D gene ambiguous. The CDR3 spans 15 residues. The germline V and J ends were trimmed by 1 base and 0 bases, with 9 bases remaining between them. The V gene's germline CDR1 is MNHEY and CDR2 SMNVEV (reference sequence). For the CDR3, the DNA is TGTGCCAGCAGTTTATTCGTGGCAAACCAAGAGACCCAGTACTTC. Translating it yields CASSLFVANQETQYF.

The gene calls are TRBV19 and TRBJ2-1, with TRBD2 as a possible D gene (5 bases). V shed 6 bases and J shed 8 bases, with 8 bases lying between them. CDR1 is LNHDA and CDR2 is SQIVND in the germline V gene (reference sequence). The CDR3 runs 11 residues. The CDR3 DNA sequence: TGTGCCAGTAGCGGGGTTTATGAGCAGTTCTTC. It yields the protein CASSGVYEQFF.

DNA for the CDR3: TGTGCCACCAGTGATTCAAAGGCACTATCCAAAAACATTCAGTACTTC. It yields the protein CATSDSKALSKNIQYF. The chain couples TRBV24-1 to TRBJ2-4; D not resolved. Germline V gene sequence: CDR1 KGHDR, CDR2 SFDVKD. The CDR3 contains 16 residues. V was pared by 2 bases and J by 2 bases, with 12 bases between.

The gene calls are TRBV19 and TRBJ1-3; 12 bases fit TRBD1. CDR3 length equals 16 residues. With 3 bases clipped from V and 3 bases from J, the junction kept 3 bases outside the gene matches. Germline CDR1 is LNHDA and CDR2 is SQIVND (reference sequence). The CDR3 DNA reads TGTGCCAGTAGTATGGGACAGGGGGCTATTGGAAACACCATATATTTT. It translates to CASSMGQGAIGNTIYF.

This sequence joins TRBV7-2 and TRBJ1-3; perhaps TRBD1 as D (5 bases). Germline V lookup: CDR1 SGHTA, CDR2 FQGNSA. The CDR3 length is 17 residues. Between the trimmed V and J ends, which lost 5 bases and 0 bases, there was a span of 17 bases. CDR3 amino acids: CASSPGGQGYSGNTIYF. The CDR3 DNA sequence: TGTGCCAGCAGCCCGGGTGGGCAGGGCTACTCTGGAAACACCATATATTTT.

The chain uses TRBV4-2 and TRBJ2-3; 11 bases line up with TRBD2. This CDR3 has 18 amino acids. The germline V gene has CDR1 LGHNA and CDR2 YNFKEQ. V shed 0 bases and J 5 bases; nucleotides not matched to a gene: 10. CDR3 in DNA: TGTGCCAGCAGCCAAGATGGGTTAGCGGGAGGGTTCGAAGATACGCAGTATTTT. Its protein product is CASSQDGLAGGFEDTQYF.

This clone was counted a few times. The chain employs TRBV4-1 and TRBJ2-1; TRBD2 matches at 7 bases. CDR1 is MGHRA, CDR2 YSYEKL, per germline. With 1 base clipped from V and 7 bases from J, the junction kept 7 bases outside the gene matches. There are 15 residues in the CDR3. The CDR3 is CASSQVIAGGNEQFF. The CDR3 bases are TGCGCCAGCAGCCAAGTAATAGCGGGTGGAAATGAGCAGTTCTTC.

The genes are TRBV4-2 and TRBJ2-2, with D unclear. V lost 1 base and J 1 base, leaving 4 bases between the germline ends. This CDR3 contains 14 residues. Germline values: CDR1 LGHNA, CDR2 YNFKEQ. CDR3 in amino acids: CASSQAKNTGELFF. The CDR3 DNA reads TGTGCCAGCAGCCAAGCCAAGAACACCGGGGAGCTGTTTTTT.

The rearrangement links TRBV19 to TRBJ2-1; 10 bases agree with TRBD1. Germline CDR1 is LNHDA and CDR2 is SQIVND (reference sequence). J lost 7 bases, V lost 7 bases, and 7 bases had no gene match. The CDR3 is made up of 14 amino acids. CDR3 sequence: CASKVGQGRNEQFF. The CDR3 bases are TGTGCCAGTAAGGTGGGACAGGGGAGGAATGAGCAGTTCTTC.

This chain links TRBV28 with TRBJ1-2; the D gene is possibly TRBD1 (5 bases). The V end was cut by 4 bases, the J end by 8 bases, with 17 bases between. The germline gives CDR1 MDHEN, CDR2 SYDVKM. The CDR3 extends over 14 amino acids. Here the CDR3 DNA reads TGTGCCAGCAGTTCTATTAGGGGTGTGGTGGGCTACACCTTC. Translated, it gives CASSSIRGVVGYTF.

This rearrangement joins TRBV3-1 (or the pseudogene TRBV3-2) to TRBJ2-3; the match to TRBD2 covers 13 bases. J was trimmed by 6 bases and V by 2 bases; bases with no gene match: 5. Looked up from germline, CDR1 is LGHDT and CDR2 is YNNKEL (reference sequence). The CDR3 runs to 16 residues. CDR3 sequence reads: CASSQRTSGSKDTQYF. The CDR3 DNA sequence: TGTGCCAGCAGCCAAAGGACTAGCGGGAGTAAGGATACGCAGTATTTT.

CDR3 in amino acids: CASSSQGARYNEQFF. CDR3 nucleotide sequence: TGTGCCAGCAGTTCGCAGGGGGCGAGGTACAATGAGCAGTTCTTC. The chain joins TRBV28 to TRBJ2-1, with 8 bases identical to TRBD1. The ends lost 4 bases at V and 4 bases at J; junction bases unmatched: 6. The CDR3 runs to 15 residues. Per the germline V gene, CDR1 is MDHEN and CDR2 is SYDVKM.

DNA of the CDR3: TGTGCCAGCAGCCAAGCGCTGCGGGCTTCCTCTGGAAACACCATATATTTT. Its translation is CASSQALRASSGNTIYF. This chain uses TRBV4-2 with TRBJ1-3, with D uncertain. Germline loops: CDR1 LGHNA, CDR2 YNFKEQ. This CDR3 has 17 amino acids. Trimming removed 1 base from V and 0 bases from J, with 13 bases in between.

In this sample, this clone turned up once. The rearrangement uses TRBV28 and TRBJ1-1; D is unresolved. V was trimmed by 8 bases and J by 1 base, leaving 11 bases between them. The CDR3 consists of 13 residues. Germline lookup yields CDR1 MDHEN and CDR2 SYDVKM. The CDR3 nucleotides read TGTGCCAGCTACAAGGGAGGGAACACTGAAGCTTTCTTT. It specifies CASYKGGNTEAFF.

The chain carries TRBV7-2 and TRBJ2-1; D unclear. Germline V gene lookup returns CDR1 SGHTA and CDR2 FQGNSA. The CDR3 is 14 residues long. V gave up 5 bases and J gave up 5 bases, with 13 bases separating them. Here the CDR3 DNA reads TGTGCCAGCAGCCCCCCGATGAGCCACAATGAGCAGTTCTTC. Protein sequence: CASSPPMSHNEQFF.

The rearrangement joins TRBV24-1 to TRBJ1-5, with D possibly TRBD1 on 6 matching bases. The germline gives CDR1 KGHDR, CDR2 SFDVKD. Trimming cost V 2 bases and J 3 bases, with 7 bases left between them. The CDR3 is made up of 14 amino acids. CDR3 coding DNA: TGTGCCACCAGTGATTCAGGGGACAATCAGCCCCAGCATTTT. Amino acids: CATSDSGDNQPQHF.

The V gene is TRBV5-1, the J gene TRBJ2-5; 7 bases are a match to TRBD1. V gave up 2 bases and J gave up 3 bases; unmatched junction bases: 7. CDR1 is SGHRS and CDR2 is YFSETQ in the germline V gene. The CDR3 is made up of 15 amino acids. The CDR3: CASSLATGEEETQYF. For the CDR3, the DNA is TGCGCCAGCAGCTTAGCTACAGGGGAAGAAGAGACCCAGTACTTC.

This chain joins TRBV6-5 and TRBJ1-1, with D possibly matching TRBD1 (6 bases). This CDR3 contains 14 residues. With 6 bases removed from V and 3 bases from J, the gap between germline ends came to 14 bases. CDR1 and CDR2 (germline): MNHEY, SVGAGI. The CDR3 region has the DNA TGTGCCAGCAGAAAACAGGGCGATGACACTGAAGCTTTCTTT. Translating gives CASRKQGDDTEAFF.

The chain uses TRBV30 and TRBJ2-7; TRBD2 matches 8 bases. Germline CDR1 is GTSNPN and CDR2 is SVGIG (reference sequence). There are 12 residues in the CDR3. Unmatched junction bases numbered 6, after V lost 5 bases and J lost 6 bases. CDR3 in DNA: TGTGCCTGGGTAGCGGGACATGGCGAGCAGTACTTC. Residues: CAWVAGHGEQYF.

The chain joins TRBV18 to TRBJ1-1, with 10 positions matching TRBD1. This CDR3 is built from 14 residues. V gave up 3 bases and J gave up 4 bases; unmatched junction bases: 2. CDR1 is KGHSH, CDR2 LQKENI, per germline. The DNA for the CDR3 is TGTGCCAGCTCACCTCGGGACAGGGGCACTGAAGCTTTCTTT. This encodes CASSPRDRGTEAFF.

This chain links TRBV27 with TRBJ2-5; 12 nucleotides agree with TRBD2. Germline CDR1 MNHEY, CDR2 SMNVEV (reference sequence). The CDR3 is 16 residues long. J gave up 2 bases and V 7 bases, and 8 bases lay outside the gene matches. CDR3 in DNA: TGTGCCAGCACCCGACTAGCGGGGGTTGAACAAGAGACCCAGTACTTC. Translating it yields CASTRLAGVEQETQYF.

This rearrangement joins TRBV6-5 to TRBJ2-7, with 7 positions matching TRBD1. This CDR3 has 15 amino acids. With 4 bases clipped from V and 0 bases from J, the junction kept 6 bases outside the gene matches. Germline-derived CDR1 and CDR2 are MNHEY and SVGAGI. The CDR3 sequence is CASSSPGQNSYEQYF. Written as DNA, the CDR3 is TGTGCCAGCAGTTCTCCGGGACAGAACTCCTACGAGCAGTACTTC.

This rearrangement joins TRBV7-9 to TRBJ2-3; the match to TRBD2 covers 11 bases. V trimming: 0 bases; J trimming: 3 bases; junction bases outside the gene matches: 5. The CDR3 loop spans 17 amino acids. CDR1 is SEHNR and CDR2 is FQNEAQ in the germline V gene (reference sequence). CDR3 DNA: TGTGCCAGCAGCTTAGCTAGCGGGGGGGCCGGGACAGATACGCAGTATTTT. Translation gives CASSLASGGAGTDTQYF. Based on the CDR3 plus reference TRBV7-9 and TRBJ2-3, the full variable domain is DTGVSQNPRHKITKRGQNVTFRCDPISEHNRLYWYRQTLGQGPEFLTYFQNEAQLEKSRLLSDRFSAERPKGSFSTLEIQRTEQGDSAMYLCASSLASGGAGTDTQYFGPGTRLTVL.

The chain joins TRBV15 to TRBJ1-1; D unclear. Germline V CDR1 and CDR2: LNHNV, YYDKDF (reference sequence). The CDR3 extends over 13 amino acids. Trimming took off 0 bases at V and 10 bases at J, with 12 bases between the two ends. The CDR3 region has the DNA TGTGCCACCAGCAGAGAATTTCTCAGGCCAGCTTTCTTT. This encodes CATSREFLRPAFF.